This T cell receptor beta chain was recovered during a study of blood T cell repertoires in COVID-19. Turning to the study itself: Samples taken during acute and convalescent COVID-19 were collected in the United States, Italy and Spain. From T cells, B-cell-depleted T cells, or PBMCs came the material, which was cDNA or gDNA.

Enrolled during active infection, Seattle patients were then followed longitudinally. In the authors' methods: Amplification of reference gene primers was used by the study to estimate nucleated cell counts. The protocol was immunoSEQ multiplex PCR, while the TCRdb copy is restricted to in-frame clones and leaves out a portion. V and J calls and clone size are given by that table; D and trimming were obtained from the DNA. Here the sample spans about 200,000 clones, approximately 86% being singletons. Germline CDR1 reads LNHDA; CDR2 reads SQIVND (reference sequence). The CDR3 loop spans 12 amino acids. With V trimmed by 11 bases and J by 6 bases, 6 bases remained unmatched.

The source material was peripheral blood. The sequence was collected from a woman in her forties or fifties with COVID-19, enrolled during active disease. V gene TRBV19 combines with J gene TRBJ2-7; 11 bases map to TRBD1. CDR3 DNA sequence: TGTGCCTCCTCGGACAGGGGGCTCGAGCAGTACTTC. Translating gives CASSDRGLEQYF.